A selection of T cell receptor beta chains follows, all from one sample in a study of blood T cell repertoires in COVID-19. Generated by immunoSEQ multiplex PCR, the TCRdb table keeps only in-frame clones and is missing some. This table has 110,000 to 150,000 clones, over 70% appearing once. Material: PBMCs or T cells enriched from blood (not recorded which). The origin of the receptors is a man in his 60s who had recovered from COVID-19. Both conserved end residues are trimmed from each CDR3.

TRBV28	ASSFAPVYEQY
TRBV7-2	ASSLPGAPSYEQF
TRBV4-1	ASSREEGREAF
TRBV7-9	ASSGDNSYEQY
TRBV7-6	ASSDPTGGGNEKLF
TRBV24-1	ATSGTSGRRLTDTQY
TRBV5-1	ASSLHRVGTEAF
TRBV7-9	ASSLVPDTQY
TRBV7-9	ASSMNTRGLSSYEQY
TRBV2	ASSEDRQRNTEAF
TRBV13	ASSFGTSAYNEQF
TRBV28	ASVGHGEGVGYT
TRBV7-8	ASRLGTGNEKLF
TRBV11-3	ASSLRGGSYEQY
TRBV28	ASSFGGATTEAF
TRBV6-1	ASSEGPASYGYT
TRBV10-1	ASSVGRGQLDTEAF
TRBV9	ASSVVGQNTEAF